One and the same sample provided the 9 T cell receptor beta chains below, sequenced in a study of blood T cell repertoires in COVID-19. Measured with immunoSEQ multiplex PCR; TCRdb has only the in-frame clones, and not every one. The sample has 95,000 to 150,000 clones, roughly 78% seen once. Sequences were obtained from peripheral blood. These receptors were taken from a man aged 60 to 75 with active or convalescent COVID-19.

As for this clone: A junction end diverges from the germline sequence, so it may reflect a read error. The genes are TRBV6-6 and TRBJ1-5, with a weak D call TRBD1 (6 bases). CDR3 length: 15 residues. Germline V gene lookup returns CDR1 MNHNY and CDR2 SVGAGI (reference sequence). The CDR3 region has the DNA TGTACCAGCAGTTACTCGGACAGAGTCAATCAGCCCCAGCATTTT. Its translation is CTSSYSDRVNQPQHF.

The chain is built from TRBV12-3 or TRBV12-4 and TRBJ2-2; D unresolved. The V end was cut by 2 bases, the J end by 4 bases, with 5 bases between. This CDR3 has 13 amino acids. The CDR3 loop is CASSLRATGELFF. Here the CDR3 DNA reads TGTGCCAGCAGTTTAAGAGCCACCGGGGAGCTGTTTTTT.

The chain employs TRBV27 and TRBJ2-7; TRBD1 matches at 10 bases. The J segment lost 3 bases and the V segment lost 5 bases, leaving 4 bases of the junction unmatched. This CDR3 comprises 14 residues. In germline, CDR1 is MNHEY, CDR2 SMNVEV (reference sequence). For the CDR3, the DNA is TGTGCCAGCAGTCCGACAGGGGGCGTCTACGAGCAGTACTTC. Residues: CASSPTGGVYEQYF.

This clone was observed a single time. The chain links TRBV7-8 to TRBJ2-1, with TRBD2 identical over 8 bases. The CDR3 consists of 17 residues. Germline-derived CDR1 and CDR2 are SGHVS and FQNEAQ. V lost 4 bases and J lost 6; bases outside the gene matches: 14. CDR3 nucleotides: TGTGCCAGCAGCTACCCCATGGGAGCGGGAGACGTCAATGAGCAGTTCTTC. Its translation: CASSYPMGAGDVNEQFF.

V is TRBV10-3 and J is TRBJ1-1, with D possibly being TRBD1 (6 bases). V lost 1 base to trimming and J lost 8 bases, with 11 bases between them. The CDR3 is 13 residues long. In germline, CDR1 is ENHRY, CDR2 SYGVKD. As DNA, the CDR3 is TGTGCCATCAGTGAGTTGACAGGTGGAGAAGCTTTCTTT. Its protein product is CAISELTGGEAFF.

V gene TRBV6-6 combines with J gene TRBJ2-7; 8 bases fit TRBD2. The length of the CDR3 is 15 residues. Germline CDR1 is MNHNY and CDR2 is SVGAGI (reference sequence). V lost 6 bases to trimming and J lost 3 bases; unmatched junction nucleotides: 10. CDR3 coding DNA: TGTGCCAGCAGGCGCCCGGGACTAGGAGACTACGAGCAGTACTTC. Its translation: CASRRPGLGDYEQYF.

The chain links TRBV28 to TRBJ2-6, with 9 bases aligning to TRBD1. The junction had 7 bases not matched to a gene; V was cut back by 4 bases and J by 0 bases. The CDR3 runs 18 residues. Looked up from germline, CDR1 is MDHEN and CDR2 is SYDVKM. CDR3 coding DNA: TGTGCCAGCAGTTCGCCGGGACAGGGCCTCTCTGGGGCCAACGTCCTGACTTTC. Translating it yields CASSSPGQGLSGANVLTF.

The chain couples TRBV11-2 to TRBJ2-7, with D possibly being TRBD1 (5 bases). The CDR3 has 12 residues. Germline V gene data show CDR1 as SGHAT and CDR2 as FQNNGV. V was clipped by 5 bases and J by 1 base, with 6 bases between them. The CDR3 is CASSRQSYEQYF. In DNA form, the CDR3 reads TGTGCCAGCAGCCGACAGTCCTACGAGCAGTACTTC.

The CDR3 region has the DNA TGCAGCGCGACCGGGACTGAAGCTTTCTTT. This gives the protein CSATGTEAFF. The chain recombines TRBV29-1 with TRBJ1-1; D is uncertain. Deletions cut 7 bases from V and 5 bases from J, with 8 bases between. This CDR3 comprises 10 residues. The germline V gene encodes CDR1 SQVTM and CDR2 ANQGSEA. Full variable domain (missing parts from reference TRBV29-1 and TRBJ1-1): SAVISQKPSRDICQRGTSLTIQCQVDSQVTMMFWYRQQPGQSLTLIATANQGSEATYESGFVIDKFPISRPNLTFSTLTVSNMSPEDSSIYLCSATGTEAFFGQGTRLTVV.